The present T cell receptor (beta chain) was sequenced within a study of early T cells in non-severe SARS-CoV-2 infection. Study-level information: Chains were unpaired, as sequencing was done on bulk RNA from unsorted whole blood.

This clonotype was recorded at least ten times. The antigen remains unidentified. The CDR3 consists of 15 residues. Germline CDR1 and CDR2: SGHRS and YFSETQ. Trimming removed 7 bases from V and 0 bases from J, with 16 bases in between. Study-level points and caveats: In VDJdb matching, anti-spike CD8 responses were favored while private and CD4 specificities went missing.

Unique molecular identifiers were added to individual cDNA molecules. From the 5' RACE reads, TCRdb called clonotypes with MiXCR, one entry per CDR3 protein. The table lists around 52,000 distinct CDR3 sequences, 11% of them singletons. The receptor was isolated from an adult who was a healthcare worker with PCR-confirmed SARS-CoV-2 infection or an uninfected control (not recorded which). The sample consisted of whole blood. The chain links TRBV5-1 to TRBJ1-1; a possible D gene is TRBD1 (6 bases). The DNA of the CDR3 is TGCGCCAGCCATCCGACGGGGGGCCTGAACACTGAAGCTTTCTTT. Amino acids: CASHPTGGLNTEAFF.